This T cell receptor beta chain appears in the sequencing data of a study of blood T cell repertoires in COVID-19. Turning to the study itself: The analysed material was cDNA or gDNA that came from T cells, B-cell-depleted T cells, or PBMCs.

CDR1 is GTSNPN and CDR2 is SVGIG in the germline V gene (reference sequence). Trimming at V came to 0 bases and at J to 5 bases, leaving 5 bases not matched to a gene. The CDR3 covers 14 residues. Under the authors' procedure: Cell counts per sample came from amplifying reference gene primers. The repertoire was sequenced with immunoSEQ multiplex PCR; TCRdb's copy has only in-frame clones and lacks some. The DNA was the basis for D and trimming; V, J and clone size are from that table. The table has under 250,000 clones, just under 85% seen once. This sequence was found in a woman aged 60-75 years with active or convalescent COVID-19. The chain recombines TRBV30 with TRBJ1-1, with TRBD1 identical over 8 bases. Source material: peripheral blood. The CDR3 region has the DNA TGTGCCTGGAGTGTAACAGGGGGAGAAACTGAAGCTTTCTTT. Translated, it gives CAWSVTGGETEAFF.